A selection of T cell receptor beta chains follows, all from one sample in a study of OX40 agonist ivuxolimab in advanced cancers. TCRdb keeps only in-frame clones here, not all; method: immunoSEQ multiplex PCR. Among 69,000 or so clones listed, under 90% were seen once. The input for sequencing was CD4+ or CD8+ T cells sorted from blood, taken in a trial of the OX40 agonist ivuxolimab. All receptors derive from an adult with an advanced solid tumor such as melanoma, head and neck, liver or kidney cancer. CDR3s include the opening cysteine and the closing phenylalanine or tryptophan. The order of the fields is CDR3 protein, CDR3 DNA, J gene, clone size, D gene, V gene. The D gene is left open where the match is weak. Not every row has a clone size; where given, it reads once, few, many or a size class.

CDR3 protein: CASSLETGTFSNQPQHF; CDR3 DNA: TGTGCCAGCAGTTTAGAGACAGGGACCTTCAGCAATCAGCCCCAGCATTTT; J gene: TRBJ1-5; clone size: once; D gene: TRBD1; V gene: TRBV28
CDR3 protein: CASSPQPTGAYGYTF; CDR3 DNA: TGTGCCAGCAGTCCACAACCGACAGGGGCCTATGGCTACACCTTC; J gene: TRBJ1-2; clone size: .; D gene: TRBD1; V gene: TRBV27
CDR3 protein: CASSRARDTANTGELFF; CDR3 DNA: TGCGCCAGCAGCCGAGCCCGGGACACCGCGAACACCGGGGAGCTGTTTTTT; J gene: TRBJ2-2; clone size: .; D gene: .; V gene: TRBV4-3
CDR3 protein: CASSLGLTNTEAFF; CDR3 DNA: TGTGCCAGCAGCTTGGGGCTAACGAACACTGAAGCTTTCTTT; J gene: TRBJ1-1; clone size: .; D gene: .; V gene: TRBV7-2
CDR3 protein: CASNPTGTSYEQYF; CDR3 DNA: TGTGCCAGCAACCCGACAGGGACTTCCTACGAGCAGTACTTC; J gene: TRBJ2-7; clone size: once; D gene: .; V gene: TRBV7-2
CDR3 protein: CASSVDGGVSYEQYF; CDR3 DNA: TGTGCCAGCAGCGTAGATGGGGGAGTGAGCTACGAGCAGTACTTC; J gene: TRBJ2-7; clone size: .; D gene: .; V gene: TRBV9
CDR3 protein: CASSGPAEGPGGYTF; CDR3 DNA: TGTGCCAGCAGTGGCCCGGCTGAAGGGCCGGGTGGCTACACCTTC; J gene: TRBJ1-2; clone size: .; D gene: .; V gene: TRBV25-1
CDR3 protein: CASSYGGYPYEQYF; CDR3 DNA: TGTGCCAGCAGTTACGGAGGGTATCCCTACGAGCAGTACTTC; J gene: TRBJ2-7; clone size: .; D gene: .; V gene: TRBV6-5
CDR3 protein: CASSSPGQGTRYTF; CDR3 DNA: TGTGCCAGCAGCTCCCCGGGACAGGGAACGCGCTACACCTTC; J gene: TRBJ1-2; clone size: .; D gene: TRBD1; V gene: TRBV7-2
CDR3 protein: CAISLGAGGGEQYF; CDR3 DNA: TGTGCCATCAGTCTGGGGGCGGGAGGAGGCGAGCAGTACTTC; J gene: TRBJ2-7; clone size: .; D gene: TRBD2; V gene: TRBV10-3
CDR3 protein: CASSLTAQSSYEQYF; CDR3 DNA: TGTGCCAGCAGTTTAACCGCACAGAGCTCCTACGAGCAGTACTTC; J gene: TRBJ2-7; clone size: .; D gene: .; V gene: TRBV27
CDR3 protein: CASSTGLRQETQYF; CDR3 DNA: TGTGCCAGCAGCACGGGACTCCGACAAGAGACCCAGTACTTC; J gene: TRBJ2-5; clone size: .; D gene: .; V gene: TRBV7-9
CDR3 protein: CASSYSTSSYEQYF; CDR3 DNA: TGTGCCAGCAGTTACTCGACTTCATCCTACGAGCAGTACTTC; J gene: TRBJ2-7; clone size: .; D gene: .; V gene: TRBV6-6
CDR3 protein: CASSPRDGLSSGNTIYF; CDR3 DNA: TGCGCCAGCAGTCCTCGGGACGGGCTCAGCTCTGGAAACACCATATATTTT; J gene: TRBJ1-3; clone size: .; D gene: .; V gene: TRBV5-1
CDR3 protein: CASSFFREADTQYF; CDR3 DNA: TGTGCCAGCAGCTTTTTCAGGGAGGCAGATACGCAGTATTTT; J gene: TRBJ2-3; clone size: .; D gene: .; V gene: TRBV7-3
CDR3 protein: CAWSPGQGISYEQYF; CDR3 DNA: TGTGCCTGGTCCCCGGGACAGGGAATTTCCTACGAGCAGTACTTC; J gene: TRBJ2-7; clone size: few; D gene: TRBD1; V gene: TRBV30
CDR3 protein: CASSVVGFHSYNEQFF; CDR3 DNA: TGTGCCAGCAGCGTAGTAGGCTTCCACTCCTACAATGAGCAGTTCTTC; J gene: TRBJ2-1; clone size: .; D gene: .; V gene: TRBV9
CDR3 protein: CASWGDREETQYF; CDR3 DNA: TGTGCCAGCTGGGGGGACAGGGAGGAGACCCAGTACTTC; J gene: TRBJ2-5; clone size: .; D gene: TRBD1; V gene: TRBV2
CDR3 protein: CASSLSLLGELFF; CDR3 DNA: TGTGCCAGCAGCTTATCCCTCCTCGGGGAGCTGTTTTTT; J gene: TRBJ2-2; clone size: .; D gene: .; V gene: TRBV11-3
CDR3 protein: CASSPDRGGNQPQHF; CDR3 DNA: TGTGCCAGCTCACCCGACAGGGGTGGCAATCAGCCCCAGCATTTT; J gene: TRBJ1-5; clone size: medium-sized; D gene: TRBD1; V gene: TRBV18
CDR3 protein: CASSKQGLNTEAFF; CDR3 DNA: TGTGCCAGCAGTAAACAGGGGTTAAACACTGAAGCTTTCTTT; J gene: TRBJ1-1; clone size: .; D gene: TRBD1; V gene: TRBV6-5
CDR3 protein: CASSQADRAGNTIYF; CDR3 DNA: TGTGCCAGCAGCCAAGCCGACAGGGCTGGAAACACCATATATTTT; J gene: TRBJ1-3; clone size: .; D gene: TRBD1; V gene: TRBV4-2
CDR3 protein: CASSHRDRGFNEQFF; CDR3 DNA: TGCGCCAGCAGCCACCGGGACAGGGGATTCAATGAGCAGTTCTTC; J gene: TRBJ2-1; clone size: .; D gene: TRBD1; V gene: TRBV4-3
CDR3 protein: CASRFSDVYNEQFF; CDR3 DNA: TGTGCCAGCAGGTTTTCGGACGTGTACAATGAGCAGTTCTTC; J gene: TRBJ2-1; clone size: .; D gene: .; V gene: TRBV6-5
CDR3 protein: CAISESGGNYQPQHF; CDR3 DNA: TGTGCCATCAGTGAGTCCGGGGGAAACTATCAGCCCCAGCATTTT; J gene: TRBJ1-5; clone size: .; D gene: .; V gene: TRBV10-3
CDR3 protein: CASGLVRRGAPYEQYF; CDR3 DNA: TGTGCTAGTGGTTTGGTACGACGGGGAGCTCCCTACGAGCAGTACTTC; J gene: TRBJ2-7; clone size: .; D gene: .; V gene: TRBV12-5
CDR3 protein: CSVEQGSYGYTF; CDR3 DNA: TGCAGCGTAGAACAGGGTAGCTATGGCTACACCTTC; J gene: TRBJ1-2; clone size: .; D gene: .; V gene: TRBV29-1
CDR3 protein: CASSHPGRWYF; CDR3 DNA: TGCGCCAGCAGCCATCCGGGACGGTGGTACTTC; J gene: TRBJ2-7; clone size: once; D gene: .; V gene: TRBV4-3
CDR3 protein: CASSNSGGAGTGELFF; CDR3 DNA: TGTGCCAGCAGCAATTCAGGGGGCGCGGGCACCGGGGAGCTGTTTTTT; J gene: TRBJ2-2; clone size: .; D gene: TRBD1; V gene: TRBV5-4
CDR3 protein: CASSLDGQGWTQYF; CDR3 DNA: TGTGCCAGCAGCTTAGATGGCCAGGGATGGACCCAGTACTTC; J gene: TRBJ2-5; clone size: once; D gene: .; V gene: TRBV7-9
CDR3 protein: CASSPRTSGGLSYNEQFF; CDR3 DNA: TGCGCCAGCAGCCCTCGGACTAGCGGGGGTTTGTCCTACAATGAGCAGTTCTTC; J gene: TRBJ2-1; clone size: .; D gene: TRBD2; V gene: TRBV5-1
CDR3 protein: CASGLVLGGADTQYF; CDR3 DNA: TGTGCTAGTGGTTTGGTACTAGGAGGGGCAGATACGCAGTATTTT; J gene: TRBJ2-3; clone size: .; D gene: .; V gene: TRBV12-5
CDR3 protein: CATSSTGGLTYGYTF; CDR3 DNA: TGTGCCACCAGCAGCACAGGGGGGCTTACCTATGGCTACACCTTC; J gene: TRBJ1-2; clone size: few; D gene: TRBD1; V gene: TRBV15
CDR3 protein: CASSLRGNTEAFF; CDR3 DNA: TGTGCCAGCAGCTTAAGGGGGAACACTGAAGCTTTCTTT; J gene: TRBJ1-1; clone size: .; D gene: .; V gene: TRBV11-3
CDR3 protein: CASSQAIQGAQGKLFF; CDR3 DNA: TGCGCCAGCAGCCAAGCCATACAGGGGGCTCAAGGAAAACTGTTTTTT; J gene: TRBJ1-4; clone size: few; D gene: TRBD1; V gene: TRBV4-3
CDR3 protein: CASSARRESNQPQHF; CDR3 DNA: TGTGCCAGTAGTGCCCGCAGGGAAAGCAATCAGCCCCAGCATTTT; J gene: TRBJ1-5; clone size: .; D gene: .; V gene: TRBV19
CDR3 protein: CASSFDVHSGNTIYF; CDR3 DNA: TGTGCCAGCAGCTTTGACGTTCACTCTGGAAACACCATATATTTT; J gene: TRBJ1-3; clone size: .; D gene: .; V gene: TRBV5-6
CDR3 protein: CASSPVSGTGNYGYTF; CDR3 DNA: TGTGCCAGCAGCCCCGTGTCAGGGACGGGCAACTATGGCTACACCTTC; J gene: TRBJ1-2; clone size: .; D gene: .; V gene: TRBV4-2
CDR3 protein: CASSLVAGGGETQYF; CDR3 DNA: TGCGCCAGCAGCTTGGTGGCCGGGGGCGGAGAGACCCAGTACTTC; J gene: TRBJ2-5; clone size: once; D gene: .; V gene: TRBV5-1
CDR3 protein: CASSYRREKAFF; CDR3 DNA: TGTGCCAGCAGTTACCGCAGGGAGAAGGCTTTCTTT; J gene: TRBJ1-1; clone size: .; D gene: .; V gene: TRBV6-6
CDR3 protein: CASSLARNYEQYF; CDR3 DNA: TGTGCCAGCAGCTTAGCCAGGAACTACGAGCAGTACTTC; J gene: TRBJ2-7; clone size: .; D gene: .; V gene: TRBV7-9
CDR3 protein: CASSEGLGLTYEQYF; CDR3 DNA: TGTGCCAGCAGTGAGGGACTAGGTCTTACCTACGAGCAGTACTTC; J gene: TRBJ2-7; clone size: .; D gene: TRBD2; V gene: TRBV6-4
CDR3 protein: CASSRDRVYGYTF; CDR3 DNA: TGTGCCAGCAGTAGGGACAGGGTTTATGGCTACACCTTC; J gene: TRBJ1-2; clone size: .; D gene: TRBD1; V gene: TRBV28
CDR3 protein: CASSYATDYEQYF; CDR3 DNA: TGTGCCAGCAGTTACGCGACAGACTACGAGCAGTACTTC; J gene: TRBJ2-7; clone size: .; D gene: .; V gene: TRBV6-5
CDR3 protein: CASSFGQEQYF; CDR3 DNA: TGTGCCAGCAGTTTTGGACAAGAGCAGTACTTC; J gene: TRBJ2-7; clone size: few; D gene: .; V gene: TRBV2
CDR3 protein: CASSPSNYGYTF; CDR3 DNA: TGTGCCAGCAGCCCCAGTAACTATGGCTACACCTTC; J gene: TRBJ1-2; clone size: .; D gene: .; V gene: TRBV9
CDR3 protein: CASSTGAYEQYF; CDR3 DNA: TGTGCCAGCAGTACGGGAGCCTACGAGCAGTACTTC; J gene: TRBJ2-7; clone size: .; D gene: .; V gene: TRBV7-2
CDR3 protein: CASSRDAPGGTDTQYF; CDR3 DNA: TGTGCCAGCAGCCGCGATGCACCTGGGGGAACAGATACGCAGTATTTT; J gene: TRBJ2-3; clone size: .; D gene: .; V gene: TRBV11-2
CDR3 protein: CASSRTGLNTEAFF; CDR3 DNA: TGTGCCAGCAGCCGGACAGGATTGAACACTGAAGCTTTCTTT; J gene: TRBJ1-1; clone size: .; D gene: TRBD1; V gene: TRBV5-6
CDR3 protein: CASSSGVYGYTF; CDR3 DNA: TGTGCCAGTAGTTCCGGAGTTTATGGCTACACCTTC; J gene: TRBJ1-2; clone size: .; D gene: .; V gene: TRBV19
CDR3 protein: CASSRGGSGNTIYF; CDR3 DNA: TGTGCCAGCAGTAGAGGGGGCTCTGGAAACACCATATATTTT; J gene: TRBJ1-3; clone size: .; D gene: .; V gene: TRBV28
CDR3 protein: CASSQDESRGRTNEKLFF; CDR3 DNA: TGTGCCAGCAGCCAAGACGAGTCCAGGGGGAGAACTAATGAAAAACTGTTTTTT; J gene: TRBJ1-4; clone size: .; D gene: TRBD1; V gene: TRBV4-2
CDR3 protein: CASSPSGGNTDTQYF; CDR3 DNA: TGTGCCAGCAGCCCGAGCGGGGGGAACACAGATACGCAGTATTTT; J gene: TRBJ2-3; clone size: .; D gene: TRBD2; V gene: TRBV11-3
CDR3 protein: CASSQERGSGANVLTF; CDR3 DNA: TGTGCCAGCAGCCAAGAAAGGGGTTCTGGGGCCAACGTCCTGACTTTC; J gene: TRBJ2-6; clone size: .; D gene: .; V gene: TRBV4-2